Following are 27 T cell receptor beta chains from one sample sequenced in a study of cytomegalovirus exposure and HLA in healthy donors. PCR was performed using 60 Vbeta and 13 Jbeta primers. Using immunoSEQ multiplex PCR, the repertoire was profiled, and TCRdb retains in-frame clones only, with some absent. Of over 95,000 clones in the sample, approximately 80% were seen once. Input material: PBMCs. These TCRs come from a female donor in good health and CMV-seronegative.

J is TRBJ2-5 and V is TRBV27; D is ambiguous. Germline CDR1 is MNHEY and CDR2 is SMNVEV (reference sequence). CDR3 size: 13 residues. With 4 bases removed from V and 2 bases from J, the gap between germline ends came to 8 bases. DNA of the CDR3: TGTGCCAGCAGTTCCACCGGTCAAGAGACCCAGTACTTC. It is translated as CASSSTGQETQYF.

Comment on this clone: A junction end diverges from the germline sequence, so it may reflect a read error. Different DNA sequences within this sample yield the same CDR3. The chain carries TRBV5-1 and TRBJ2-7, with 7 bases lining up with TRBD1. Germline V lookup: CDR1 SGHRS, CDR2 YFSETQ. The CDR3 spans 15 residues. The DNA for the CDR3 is TGCGCCAGCAGCTTGGGCCCCAGACAGGGAAACGAGCAATACTTC. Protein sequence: CASSLGPRQGNEQYF.

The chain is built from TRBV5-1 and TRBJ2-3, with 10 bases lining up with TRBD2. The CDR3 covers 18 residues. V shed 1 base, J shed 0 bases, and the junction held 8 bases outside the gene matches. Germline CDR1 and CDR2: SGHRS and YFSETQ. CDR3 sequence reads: CASSLMTSGRTSTDTQYF. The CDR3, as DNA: TGCGCCAGCAGCTTGATGACTAGCGGGCGGACTAGCACAGATACGCAGTATTTT.

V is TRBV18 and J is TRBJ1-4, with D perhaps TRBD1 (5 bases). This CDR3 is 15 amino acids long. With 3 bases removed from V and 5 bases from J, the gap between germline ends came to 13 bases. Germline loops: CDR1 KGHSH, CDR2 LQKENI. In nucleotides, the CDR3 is TGTGCCAGCTCACCCGACAGCGAGACGAATGAAAAACTGTTTTTT. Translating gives CASSPDSETNEKLFF.

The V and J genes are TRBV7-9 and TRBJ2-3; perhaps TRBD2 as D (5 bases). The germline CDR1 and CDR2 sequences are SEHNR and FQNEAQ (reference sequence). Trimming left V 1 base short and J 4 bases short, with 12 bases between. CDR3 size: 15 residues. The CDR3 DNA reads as TGTGCCAGCAGCTTAGAACTAGACTTCCCAGATACGCAGTATTTT. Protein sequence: CASSLELDFPDTQYF.

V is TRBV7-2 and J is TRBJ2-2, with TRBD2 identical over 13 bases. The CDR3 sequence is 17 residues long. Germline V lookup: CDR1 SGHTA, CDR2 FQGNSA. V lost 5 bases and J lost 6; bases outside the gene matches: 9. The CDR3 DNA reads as TGTGCCAGCAGCCCCGAGCCGGGACTAGCGGGGTCCGGGGAGCTGTTTTTT. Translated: CASSPEPGLAGSGELFF.

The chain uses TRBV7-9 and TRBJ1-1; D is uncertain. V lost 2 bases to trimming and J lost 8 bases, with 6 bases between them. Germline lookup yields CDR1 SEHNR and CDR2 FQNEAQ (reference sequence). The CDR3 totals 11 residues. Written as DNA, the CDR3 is TGTGCCAGCAGCTTAAGTGGCGAAGCTTTCTTT. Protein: CASSLSGEAFF.

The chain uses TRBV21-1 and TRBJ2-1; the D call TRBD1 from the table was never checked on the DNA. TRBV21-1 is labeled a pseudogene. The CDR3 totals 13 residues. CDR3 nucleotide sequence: TGTGCCGGGCACCGGAACTCCCCATATGAGCAGTTCTTC. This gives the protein CAGHRNSPYEQFF.

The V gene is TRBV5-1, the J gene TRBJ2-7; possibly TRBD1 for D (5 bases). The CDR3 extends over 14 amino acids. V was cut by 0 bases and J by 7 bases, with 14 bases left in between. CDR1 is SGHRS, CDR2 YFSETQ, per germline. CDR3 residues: CASSLEGPSREQYF. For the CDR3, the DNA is TGCGCCAGCAGCTTGGAGGGGCCCTCCAGGGAGCAGTACTTC.

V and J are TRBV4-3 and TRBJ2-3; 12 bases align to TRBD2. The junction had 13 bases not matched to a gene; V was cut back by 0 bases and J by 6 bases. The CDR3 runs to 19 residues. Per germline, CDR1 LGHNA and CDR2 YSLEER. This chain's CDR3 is CASSQDPASGGAYHDTQYF. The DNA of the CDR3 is TGCGCCAGCAGCCAAGATCCGGCTAGCGGGGGGGCCTACCACGATACGCAGTATTTT.

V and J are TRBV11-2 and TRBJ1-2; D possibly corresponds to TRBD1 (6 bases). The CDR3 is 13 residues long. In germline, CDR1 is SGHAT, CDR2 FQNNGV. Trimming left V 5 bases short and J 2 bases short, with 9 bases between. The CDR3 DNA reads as TGTGCCAGCAGCGGACAGAGGAACTATGGCTACACCTTC. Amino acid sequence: CASSGQRNYGYTF.

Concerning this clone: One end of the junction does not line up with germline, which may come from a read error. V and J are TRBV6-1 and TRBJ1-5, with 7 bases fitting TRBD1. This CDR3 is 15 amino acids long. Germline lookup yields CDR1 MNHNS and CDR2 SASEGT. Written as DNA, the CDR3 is TGTGCCGGCAGTAACGACAGGGCTAGCAATCAGCCCCAGCATTTT. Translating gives CAGSNDRASNQPQHF.

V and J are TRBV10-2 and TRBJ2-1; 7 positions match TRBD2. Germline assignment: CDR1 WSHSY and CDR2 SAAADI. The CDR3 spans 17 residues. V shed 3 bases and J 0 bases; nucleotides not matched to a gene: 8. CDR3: CASSDERGSSSYNEQFF. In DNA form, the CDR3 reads TGCGCCAGCAGTGATGAGCGGGGTTCGAGCTCCTACAATGAGCAGTTCTTC.

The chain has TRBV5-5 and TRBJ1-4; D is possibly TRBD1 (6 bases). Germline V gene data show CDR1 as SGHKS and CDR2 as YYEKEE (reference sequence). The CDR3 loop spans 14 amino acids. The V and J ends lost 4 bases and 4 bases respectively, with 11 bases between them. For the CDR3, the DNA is TGTGCCAGCAGCCCAGACAGGATTAATGAAAAACTGTTTTTT. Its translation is CASSPDRINEKLFF.

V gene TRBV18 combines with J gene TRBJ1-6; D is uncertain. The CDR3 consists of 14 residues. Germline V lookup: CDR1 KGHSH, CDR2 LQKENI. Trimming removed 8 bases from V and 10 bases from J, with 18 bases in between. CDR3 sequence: CASTESPLGSPLHF. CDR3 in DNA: TGTGCCAGCACAGAGTCCCCTCTGGGCTCACCCCTCCACTTT.

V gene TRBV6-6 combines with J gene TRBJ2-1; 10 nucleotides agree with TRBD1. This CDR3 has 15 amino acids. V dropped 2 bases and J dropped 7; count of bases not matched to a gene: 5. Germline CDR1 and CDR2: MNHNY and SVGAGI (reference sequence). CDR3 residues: CASSYIDRGQNEQFF. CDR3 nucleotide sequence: TGTGCCAGCAGTTACATAGACAGGGGGCAGAATGAGCAGTTCTTC.

The CDR3 DNA reads TGCGCCAGCACCTTAGGGGATTACACCGGGGAGCTGTTTTTT. Translation gives CASTLGDYTGELFF. The chain combines TRBV5-1 with TRBJ2-2; a possible D gene is TRBD1 (5 bases). V was shortened by 6 bases and J by 3 bases, with 12 bases between the two germline ends. Germline V gene lookup returns CDR1 SGHRS and CDR2 YFSETQ. This CDR3 comprises 14 residues.

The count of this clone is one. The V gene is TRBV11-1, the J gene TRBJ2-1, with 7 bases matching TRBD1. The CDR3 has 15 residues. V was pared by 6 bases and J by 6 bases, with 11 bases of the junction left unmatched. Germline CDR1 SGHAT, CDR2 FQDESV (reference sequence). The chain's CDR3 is CASRLRTGAPNEQFF. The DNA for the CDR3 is TGTGCCAGCAGGCTCAGGACAGGTGCGCCCAATGAGCAGTTCTTC.

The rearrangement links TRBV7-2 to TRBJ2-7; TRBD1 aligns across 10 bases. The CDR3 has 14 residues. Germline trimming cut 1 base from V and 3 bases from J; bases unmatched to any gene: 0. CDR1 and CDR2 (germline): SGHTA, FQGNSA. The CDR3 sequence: CASSLGDRGYEQYF. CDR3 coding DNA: TGTGCCAGCAGCTTAGGGGACAGGGGCTACGAGCAGTACTTC.

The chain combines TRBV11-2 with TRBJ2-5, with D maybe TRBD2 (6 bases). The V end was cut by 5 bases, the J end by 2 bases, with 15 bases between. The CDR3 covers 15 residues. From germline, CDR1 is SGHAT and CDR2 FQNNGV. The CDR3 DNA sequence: TGTGCCAGCAGCCAAACCCCGGGGGAACAAGAGACCCAGTACTTC. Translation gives CASSQTPGEQETQYF.

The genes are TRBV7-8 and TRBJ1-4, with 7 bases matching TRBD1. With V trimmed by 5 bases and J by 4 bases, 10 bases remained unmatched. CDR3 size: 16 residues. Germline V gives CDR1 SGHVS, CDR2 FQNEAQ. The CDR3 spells CASSLSGDSDNEKLFF. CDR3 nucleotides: TGTGCCAGCAGCCTTTCCGGGGACAGCGATAATGAAAAACTGTTTTTT. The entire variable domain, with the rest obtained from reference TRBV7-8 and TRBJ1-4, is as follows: GAGVSQSPRYKVAKRGQDVALRCDPISGHVSLFWYQQALGQGPEFLTYFQNEAQLDKSGLPSDRFFAERPEGSVSTLKIQRTQQEDSAVYLCASSLSGDSDNEKLFFGSGTQLSVL.

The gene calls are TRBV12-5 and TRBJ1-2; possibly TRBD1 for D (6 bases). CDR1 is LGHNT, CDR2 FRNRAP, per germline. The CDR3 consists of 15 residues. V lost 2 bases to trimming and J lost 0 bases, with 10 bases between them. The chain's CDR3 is CASGLYTGSNYGYTF. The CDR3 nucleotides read TGTGCTAGTGGTTTGTATACAGGGTCTAACTATGGCTACACCTTC.

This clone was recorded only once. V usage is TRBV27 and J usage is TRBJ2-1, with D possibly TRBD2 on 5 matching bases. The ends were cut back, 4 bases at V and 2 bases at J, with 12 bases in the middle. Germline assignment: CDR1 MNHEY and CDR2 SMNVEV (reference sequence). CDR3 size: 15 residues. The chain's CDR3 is CASSSDFRTYNEQFF. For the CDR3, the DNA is TGTGCCAGCAGTTCGGACTTCCGAACCTACAATGAGCAGTTCTTC.

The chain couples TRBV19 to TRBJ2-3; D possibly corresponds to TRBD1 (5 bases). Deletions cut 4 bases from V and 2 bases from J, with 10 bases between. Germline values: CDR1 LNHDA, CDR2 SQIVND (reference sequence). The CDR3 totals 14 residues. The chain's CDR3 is CASSKTASTDTQYF. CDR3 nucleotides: TGTGCCAGTAGTAAGACAGCGTCCACAGATACGCAGTATTTT.

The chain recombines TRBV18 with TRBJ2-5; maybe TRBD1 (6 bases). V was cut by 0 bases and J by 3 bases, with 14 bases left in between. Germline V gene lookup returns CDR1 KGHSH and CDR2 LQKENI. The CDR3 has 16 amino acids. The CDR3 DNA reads TGTGCCAGCTCACCACCAATCAGGGGAGCCAAAGAGACCCAGTACTTC. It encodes CASSPPIRGAKETQYF. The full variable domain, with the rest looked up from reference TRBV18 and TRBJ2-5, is NAGVMQNPRHLVRRRGQEARLRCSPMKGHSHVYWYRQLPEEGLKFMVYLQKENIIDESGMPKERFSAEFPKEGPSILRIQQVVRGDSAAYFCASSPPIRGAKETQYFGPGTRLLVL.

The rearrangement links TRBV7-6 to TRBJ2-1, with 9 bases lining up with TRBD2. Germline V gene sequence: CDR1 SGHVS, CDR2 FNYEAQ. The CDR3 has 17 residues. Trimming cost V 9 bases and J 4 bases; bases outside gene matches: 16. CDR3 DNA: TGTGCCAGGGGGGCTAGCGGGGCCCCTCCGGCTTACAATGAGCAGTTCTTC. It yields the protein CARGASGAPPAYNEQFF.

DNA of the CDR3: TGTGCCAGCAGCGCCGGACAGGGGGCACCCCGCTACACCTTC. This codes for CASSAGQGAPRYTF. The chain links TRBV9 to TRBJ1-2; 11 bases agree with TRBD1. Trimming removed 3 bases from V and 9 bases from J; junction bases left unmatched: 7. CDR3 size: 14 residues. Germline V gene sequence: CDR1 SGDLS, CDR2 YYNGEE.